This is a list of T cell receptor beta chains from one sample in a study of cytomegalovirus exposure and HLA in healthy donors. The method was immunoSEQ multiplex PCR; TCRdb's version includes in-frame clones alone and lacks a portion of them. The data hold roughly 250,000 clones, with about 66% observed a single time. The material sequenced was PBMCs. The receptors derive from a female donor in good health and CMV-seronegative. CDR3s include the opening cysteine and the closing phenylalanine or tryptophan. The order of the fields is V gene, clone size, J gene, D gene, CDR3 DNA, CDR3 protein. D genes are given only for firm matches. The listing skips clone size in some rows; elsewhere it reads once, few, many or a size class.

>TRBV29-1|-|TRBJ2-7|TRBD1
TGCAGCGTTAAGTTCCGGGACAGGGGCCCCTACGAGCAGTACTTC
CSVKFRDRGPYEQYF
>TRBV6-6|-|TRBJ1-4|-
TGTGCCACCATGAGAGATGCAACTAATGAAAAACTGTTTTTT
CATMRDATNEKLFF
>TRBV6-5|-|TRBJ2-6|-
TGTGCCAGCTTCGGGACTGCTGGGGCCAACGTCCTGACTTTC
CASFGTAGANVLTF
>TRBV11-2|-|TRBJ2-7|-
TGTGCCAGCAGTCTTCAGGGGTTCGTCTACGAGCAGTACTTC
CASSLQGFVYEQYF
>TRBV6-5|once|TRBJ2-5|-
TGTGCCAGCAGTTACCGGGGTGGAGAGACCCAGTACTTC
CASSYRGGETQYF
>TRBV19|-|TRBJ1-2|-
TGTGCCAGTAGTCTCCGGGACTTTCCCTATGGCTACACCTTC
CASSLRDFPYGYTF
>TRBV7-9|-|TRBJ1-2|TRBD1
TGTGCCAGCAGCTTAGATCAGGGGGCGGACGGCTACACCTTC
CASSLDQGADGYTF
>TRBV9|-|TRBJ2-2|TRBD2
TGTGCCAGCAGCCAAACTAGCGGGAGAAACACCGGGGAGCTGTTTTTT
CASSQTSGRNTGELFF
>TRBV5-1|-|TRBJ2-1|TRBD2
TGCGCCAGCAGCTTGGACGGACTAGCGGGATTTGGGAATGAGCAGTTCTTC
CASSLDGLAGFGNEQFF
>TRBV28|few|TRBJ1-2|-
TGTGCCAGCAGTTTAGGGCAGCTTAACTATGGCTACACCTTC
CASSLGQLNYGYTF
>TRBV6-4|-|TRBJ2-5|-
TGTGCCAGCAGTGCGAATCAGGGGTCCGAGGTGGAGACCCAGTACTTC
CASSANQGSEVETQYF
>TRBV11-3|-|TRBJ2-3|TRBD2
TGTGCCAGCAGCTCCCACACCGTAGCGGGAGGAGAGGCGGATACGCAGTATTTT
CASSSHTVAGGEADTQYF
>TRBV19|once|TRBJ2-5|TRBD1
TGTGCCAGTAGGTCCACCCGACAGGGCTTCCAAGAGACCCAGTACTTC
CASRSTRQGFQETQYF
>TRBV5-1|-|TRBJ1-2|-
TGCGCCAGCAGCTTGGCGGGCAAGGAGGGGGGCTACACCTTC
CASSLAGKEGGYTF
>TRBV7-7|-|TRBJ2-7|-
TGTGCCAGCAGCTTAGAGGGAGATCACGAGCAGTACTTC
CASSLEGDHEQYF
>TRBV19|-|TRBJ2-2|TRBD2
TGTGCCGGACTAGCGGCGAACACCGGGGAGCTGTTTTTT
CAGLAANTGELFF
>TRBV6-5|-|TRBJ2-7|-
TGTGCCAGCAGTCCAGGACAGAACTCCTACGAGCAGTACTTC
CASSPGQNSYEQYF
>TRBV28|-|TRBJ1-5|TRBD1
TGTGCCAGCAGTCCCATATCCTTGGACAGGAGCAATCAGCCCCAGCATTTT
CASSPISLDRSNQPQHF
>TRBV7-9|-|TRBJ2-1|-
TGTTCCAGCAGCCTGGGGGGGGCGACCTACAATGAGCAGTTCTTC
CSSSLGGATYNEQFF
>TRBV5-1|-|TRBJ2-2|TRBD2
TGCGCCAGCAGCTTGGAGGCGGGAGGTCCGAACACCGGGGAGCTGTTTTTT
CASSLEAGGPNTGELFF
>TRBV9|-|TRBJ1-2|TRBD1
TGTGCCAGCAGCGGGTCGACAGGGTTTAACTATGGCTACACCTTC
CASSGSTGFNYGYTF
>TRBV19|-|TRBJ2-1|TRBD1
TGTGCCAGTAGTATAGGAGGGACAGGGGGGAAGGAGAATGAGCAGTTCTTC
CASSIGGTGGKENEQFF
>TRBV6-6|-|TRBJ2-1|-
TGTGCCAGCAGTCAGGAGGGCTTGACCTACAATGAGCAGTTCTTC
CASSQEGLTYNEQFF
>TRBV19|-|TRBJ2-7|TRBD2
TGTGCCAGTAGTATAAGGTCTAGCGGTCCCTACGAGCAGTACTTC
CASSIRSSGPYEQYF
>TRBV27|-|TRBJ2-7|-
TGTGCCAGCAGTTTAAGTAGATCCTACGAGCAGTACTTC
CASSLSRSYEQYF
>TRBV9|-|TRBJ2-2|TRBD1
TGTGCCAGCAGCCCATCTCTGACAGGGAATGACGGGGAGCTGTTTTTT
CASSPSLTGNDGELFF
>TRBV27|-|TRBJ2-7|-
TGTGCCAGCAGTTGGGAGGGGGGCTACGAGCAGTACTTC
CASSWEGGYEQYF
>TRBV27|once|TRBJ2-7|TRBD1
TGTGCCAGCAGTTTACTACCTGGGCAGGGGGATTACTCCTACGAGCAGTACTTC
CASSLLPGQGDYSYEQYF
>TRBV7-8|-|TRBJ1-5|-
TGTGCCAGCAGCTTACTCAATCAGCCCCAGCATTTT
CASSLLNQPQHF
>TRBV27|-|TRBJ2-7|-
TGTGCCAGCAGTGACCGGGGTCCGGACGAGCAGTACTTC
CASSDRGPDEQYF
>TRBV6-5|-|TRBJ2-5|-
TGTGCCAGCAGTTACGAGTACCAAGAGACCCAGTACTTC
CASSYEYQETQYF
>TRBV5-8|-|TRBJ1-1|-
TGTGCCAGCAGCAAGTACAGGTCCGGGAGTGAAGCTTTCTTT
CASSKYRSGSEAFF
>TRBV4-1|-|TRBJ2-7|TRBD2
TGCGCCAGCAGCCAATCCCGACTAGCGGGAGGCCCCCTCATCTACGAGCAGTACTTC
CASSQSRLAGGPLIYEQYF
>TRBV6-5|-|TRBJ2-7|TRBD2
TGTGCCAGCAGGCCGACTAGCGGCGAGCAGTACTTC
CASRPTSGEQYF
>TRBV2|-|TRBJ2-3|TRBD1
TGTGCCAGCAGTAGGGACAGGGGAAGGTATTTT
CASSRDRGRYF
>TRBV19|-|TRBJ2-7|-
TGTGCCAGTAGTACTTCAGCCCCAGGGATGCCCTCCTACGAGCAGTACTTC
CASSTSAPGMPSYEQYF
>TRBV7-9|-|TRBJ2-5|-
TGTGCCAGCAGCCCCTTTCGGAGGGAAGAGACCCAGTACTTC
CASSPFRREETQYF
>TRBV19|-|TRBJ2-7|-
TGTGCCAGTAGTACGCCCCCGGACGAGCAGTACTTC
CASSTPPDEQYF
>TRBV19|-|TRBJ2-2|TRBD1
TGTGCCAGTAGCTTGACGGACAGGGCCTACACCGGGGAGCTGTTTTTT
CASSLTDRAYTGELFF
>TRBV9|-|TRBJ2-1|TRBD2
TGTGCCAGCAGCCTTAGTGCGAGGGGTGGGGCGGGAGTCGACGAGCAGTTCTTC
CASSLSARGGAGVDEQFF
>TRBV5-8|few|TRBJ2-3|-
TGTGCCAGCAGCTTGGCCCACTCCAGCGGTTCAGATACGCAGTATTTT
CASSLAHSSGSDTQYF
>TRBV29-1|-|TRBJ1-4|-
TGCAGCGTTAGCCTCCCGGTCGGGTCGGAAAAACTGTTTTTT
CSVSLPVGSEKLFF
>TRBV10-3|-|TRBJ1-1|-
TGTGCCATCAGCTCGCCCCCGCGGGGAATGAACACTGAAGCTTTCTTT
CAISSPPRGMNTEAFF
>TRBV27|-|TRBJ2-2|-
TGTGCCAGCAGTTTAGCGTCTGGGGGTGGGAGGTTCACCGGGGAGCTGTTTTTT
CASSLASGGGRFTGELFF
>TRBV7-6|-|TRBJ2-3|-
TGTGCCAGGGAGCATAGGGGACAAGATACGCAGTATTTT
CAREHRGQDTQYF
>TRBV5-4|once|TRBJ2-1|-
TGTGCCAGCAGCTTGGCCCGGCGGAGTGAGCAGTTCTTC
CASSLARRSEQFF
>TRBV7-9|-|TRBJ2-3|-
TGTGCCAGCAGCTTAGCGCGGCTAGCAGCAGATACGCAGTATTTT
CASSLARLAADTQYF
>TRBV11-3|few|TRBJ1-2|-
TGTGCCAGCAGCACCACAGGGTATGGCTACACCTTC
CASSTTGYGYTF
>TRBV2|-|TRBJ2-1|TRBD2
TGTGCCAGCAGTGGGGCGGGGAGGGTCAATGAGCAGTTCTTC
CASSGAGRVNEQFF
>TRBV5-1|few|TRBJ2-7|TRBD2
TGCGCCAGCAGCCCCGCAGTCCCGGGAGGGGTCACCTACGAGCAGTACTTC
CASSPAVPGGVTYEQYF
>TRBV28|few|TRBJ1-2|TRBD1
TGTGCCAGCAGCCCAGGGGGTTACTATGGCTACACCTTC
CASSPGGYYGYTF
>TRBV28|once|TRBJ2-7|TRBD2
TGTGCCAGCAAGTATATTCCGGGAGGGCCGTCCAACGAGCAGTACTTC
CASKYIPGGPSNEQYF
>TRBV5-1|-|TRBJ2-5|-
TGCGCCAGCAGCTCAGAGGGGGCAGGGAGGGAGACCCAGTACTTC
CASSSEGAGRETQYF